One sample yielded the 7 T cell receptor beta chains listed below, sequenced in a study of long-term antiretroviral therapy in people with HIV. Survey-level immunoSEQ v3.0 assays were run. TCRdb's table, derived via immunoSEQ multiplex PCR, lists solely in-frame clones and lacks some. The table includes just under 8,000 clones, roughly 80% detected once. The sequenced sample was unsorted PBMCs, obtained about 2.5 years before starting antiretroviral therapy. These receptors were obtained from a man in his forties or fifties with HIV.

The chain couples TRBV7-3 to TRBJ2-2, with D possibly being TRBD1 or TRBD2 (5 bases each). This CDR3 has 13 amino acids. Germline V lookup: CDR1 SGHTA, CDR2 FQGTGA. V was shortened by 5 bases and J by 4 bases, with 8 bases between the two germline ends. The CDR3 DNA is TGTGCCAGCAGCCAAGGGACCACCGGGGAGCTGTTTTTT. This sequence encodes CASSQGTTGELFF.

V and J are TRBV7-3 and TRBJ1-2; 7 positions agree with TRBD1. This CDR3 comprises 12 residues. CDR1 is SGHTA and CDR2 is FQGTGA in the germline V gene. Trimming took 5 bases from V and 5 from J; bases not matched to a gene: 2. The chain's CDR3 is CASSQGVYGYTF. In nucleotides, the CDR3 is TGTGCCAGCAGCCAGGGGGTGTATGGCTACACCTTC.

The chain has TRBV2 and TRBJ1-4; D unclear. Trimming stripped 6 bases from V and 4 bases from J, with 12 bases between. Germline CDR1 and CDR2: SNHLY and FYNNEI. The CDR3 is 14 amino acids. CDR3 in amino acids: CASRYDRNNEKLFF. The DNA for the CDR3 is TGTGCCAGCAGATACGACCGTAATAATGAAAAACTGTTTTTT.

V usage is TRBV30 and J usage is TRBJ1-2; possibly TRBD1 for D (6 bases). Germline V gene data show CDR1 as GTSNPN and CDR2 as SVGIG (reference sequence). V was trimmed by 1 base and J by 7 bases, leaving 10 bases between them. The CDR3 covers 12 residues. CDR3 loop: CAWSEGGGGYTF. The CDR3 nucleotides read TGTGCCTGGAGTGAAGGGGGGGGTGGCTACACCTTC.

This clone was seen a single time. V is TRBV7-7 and J is TRBJ2-7; 10 positions match TRBD1. V was pared by 5 bases and J by 0 bases, with 4 bases of the junction left unmatched. The CDR3 has 15 residues. Germline CDR1 is SSHAT and CDR2 is FNYEAQ (reference sequence). In nucleotides, the CDR3 is TGTGCCAGCAGCCCCTGGACAGGGGGCTCCTACGAGCAGTACTTC. It translates to CASSPWTGGSYEQYF.

The rearrangement joins TRBV6-6 to TRBJ1-5, with D unresolved. The germline V gene has CDR1 MNHNY and CDR2 SVGAGI (reference sequence). The length of the CDR3 is 15 residues. V lost 8 bases to trimming and J lost 0 bases, with 14 bases between them. Here the CDR3 reads CASGERAVSNQPQHF. The CDR3 bases are TGTGCCAGCGGAGAGAGGGCGGTTAGCAATCAGCCCCAGCATTTT.

V usage is TRBV6-1 and J usage is TRBJ2-4; 9 bases align to TRBD2. This CDR3 spans 19 amino acids. V lost 4 bases to trimming and J lost 0 bases; unmatched junction nucleotides: 13. The V gene's germline CDR1 is MNHNS and CDR2 SASEGT. CDR3 amino acids: CASSASPLGGGAAKNIQYF. CDR3 DNA sequence: TGTGCCAGCAGTGCCTCTCCCCTGGGCGGGGGGGCAGCCAAAAACATTCAGTACTTC.